One and the same sample provided the 3 T cell receptor beta chains below, sequenced in a study of blood T cells in healthy people across ages. Primed by a sample-barcoded 5' primer and a J-beta primer mix, a second PCR proceeded for roughly 6 to 12 cycles. MiXCR, run by TCRdb on the 5' RACE reads, gives a single entry per CDR3 protein. The sample carries about 1,400,000 distinct CDR3 sequences, roughly 40% recorded once. Sequencing input: blood. The source of these receptors is a woman under 30 in good health.

The rearrangement links TRBV3-1 to TRBJ1-1, with D perhaps matching TRBD1 (6 bases). V was pared by 2 bases and J by 1 base, with 8 bases between. This CDR3 is 14 amino acids long. Germline values: CDR1 LGHDT, CDR2 YNNKEL (reference sequence). The CDR3: CASSQQQGNTEAFF. Here the CDR3 DNA reads TGTGCCAGCAGCCAACAACAGGGGAACACTGAAGCTTTCTTT.

With regard to this clonotype: A much larger clone differs from this one at a single base, so this may be a read error. The rearrangement links TRBV15 to TRBJ2-1, with 15 bases lining up with TRBD2. Germline assignment: CDR1 LNHNV and CDR2 YYDKDF (reference sequence). V was pared by 0 bases and J by 6 bases, with 9 bases of the junction left unmatched. The CDR3 spans 19 residues. The CDR3 DNA reads as TGTGCCACCAGCAGAGAGGGACTAGCGGGAGGTGGAACCTGCAATGAGCAGTTCTTC. The encoded protein is CATSREGLAGGGTCNEQFF.

This chain joins TRBV6-5 and TRBJ1-1; 7 nucleotides match TRBD1. The CDR3 is made up of 13 amino acids. V was pared by 2 bases and J by 7 bases, with 4 bases of the junction left unmatched. From germline, CDR1 is MNHEY and CDR2 SVGAGI. The CDR3 sequence is CASSYDREGEAFF. The CDR3, as DNA: TGTGCCAGCAGTTACGACAGGGAGGGTGAAGCTTTCTTT.